A single sample is the source of the 12 T cell receptor beta chains below, sequenced in a study of response to subunit inactivated influenza vaccine (dated by TCRdb to between 2017 and 2018). Libraries were constructed by RT-PCR. Sequencing relied on an Illumina HiSeq 2500. TCRdb reran the public reads through fastp at Q25 and MiXCR, keeping productive beta chains. Every entry covers one CDR3 protein and lists the most common genes and DNA from its rows. The sample data list approximately 530,000 distinct CDR3 sequences, and less than 8% of these were observed just once. Clones ranked in the top ten supply over 10% of the sample. The sample consisted of PBMCs from blood, taken 23 months after vaccination. The receptor source for this set is a man aged 45 to 70 who received an inactivated influenza vaccine. Donor details come from another sample of the same person, matched by shared clones.

This clonotype has at least ten counts. The chain carries TRBV5-1 and TRBJ2-2, with D possibly matching TRBD2 (7 bases). From germline, CDR1 is SGHRS and CDR2 YFSETQ. The CDR3 runs 16 residues. Trimming removed 3 bases from V and 1 base from J, with 13 bases in between. CDR3 nucleotide sequence: TGCGCCAGCAGCTGGGCGGGGGCTAAGAACACCGGGGAGCTGTTTTTT. It is translated as CASSWAGAKNTGELFF.

The chain uses TRBV4-2 and TRBJ1-2; 7 nucleotides line up with TRBD1. This CDR3 contains 14 residues. Germline trimming cut 2 bases from V and 4 bases from J; bases unmatched to any gene: 4. Germline V gene sequence: CDR1 LGHNA, CDR2 YNFKEQ. The CDR3 coding sequence is TGTGCCAGCAGCCAACCGGGACAGCCCTATGGCTACACCTTC. Its translation is CASSQPGQPYGYTF.

The rearrangement uses TRBV11-2 and TRBJ2-7, with 7 positions matching TRBD1. Germline lookup yields CDR1 SGHAT and CDR2 FQNNGV. Trimming took 4 bases from V and 0 from J; bases not matched to a gene: 6. This CDR3 has 15 amino acids. Here the CDR3 reads CASSSNRDSSYEQYF. The CDR3 DNA reads as TGTGCCAGCAGCTCCAATCGGGACAGCTCCTACGAGCAGTACTTC. Together with reference TRBV11-2 and TRBJ2-7, the CDR3 gives the full variable domain: EAGVAQSPRYKIIEKRQSVAFWCNPISGHATLYWYQQILGQGPKLLIQFQNNGVVDDSQLPKDRFSAERLKGVDSTLKIQPAKLEDSAVYLCASSSNRDSSYEQYFGPGTRLTVT.

This clonotype was found once. The rearrangement uses TRBV15 and TRBJ2-5; TRBD2 agrees at 8 bases. Germline V lookup: CDR1 LNHNV, CDR2 YYDKDF (reference sequence). The CDR3 is made up of 15 amino acids. Unmatched junction bases numbered 12, after V lost 8 bases and J lost 4 bases. The CDR3 bases are TGTGCCACCCGGCCTGGAGCGGGAGTAGTAGAGACCCAGTACTTC. This translates into CATRPGAGVVETQYF.

Here the CDR3 DNA reads TGTGCCAGCAGCGTCGGACAGGGGAGCGACGAGCAGTACTTC. Translation gives CASSVGQGSDEQYF. The chain recombines TRBV9 with TRBJ2-7, with 9 nucleotides matching TRBD1. The CDR3 consists of 14 residues. Germline CDR1 and CDR2: SGDLS and YYNGEE. V lost 2 bases, J lost 5 bases, and 5 bases stayed unmatched.

V and J are TRBV5-1 and TRBJ2-3; 8 bases are a match to TRBD2. The CDR3 is made up of 16 amino acids. From germline, CDR1 is SGHRS and CDR2 YFSETQ. After removal of 4 bases from V and 3 bases from J, the junction contained 10 bases not matched to a gene. The CDR3 spells CASSPTTTGGTDTQYF. The CDR3, as DNA: TGCGCCAGCAGCCCGACGACGACGGGGGGGACAGATACGCAGTATTTT. The complete variable domain, with remaining parts taken from reference TRBV5-1 and TRBJ2-3, reads KAGVTQTPRYLIKTRGQQVTLSCSPISGHRSVSWYQQTPGQGLQFLFEYFSETQRNKGNFPGRFSGRQFSNSRSEMNVSTLELGDSALYLCASSPTTTGGTDTQYFGPGTRLTVL.

A remark on this clonotype: Given a much more abundant clone one base away, this may be a read error. The chain uses TRBV20-1 and TRBJ2-3; 9 nucleotides align to TRBD2. Germline V lookup: CDR1 DFQATT, CDR2 SNEGSKA (reference sequence). This CDR3 contains 17 residues. The CDR3 nucleotides are TGCTGTGCTAGAGAGTATAGCGGGGGATCGAACTGGGATACGCAGTATTTT. Amino acids: CCAREYSGGSNWDTQYF.

The chain joins TRBV10-2 to TRBJ2-6, with unresolved D. V dropped 6 bases and J dropped 1 base, with 13 bases sitting between them. This CDR3 region has 16 residues. Germline CDR1 WSHSY, CDR2 SAAADI. Here the CDR3 reads CASRGFLISGANVLTF. As DNA, the CDR3 is TGCGCCAGCAGAGGTTTTCTCATTTCTGGGGCCAACGTCCTGACTTTC.

This clonotype was counted between two and nine times. The V gene is TRBV7-9, the J gene TRBJ1-2; no clear D. Trimming left V 1 base short and J 4 bases short, with 10 bases between. Per the germline V gene, CDR1 is SEHNR and CDR2 is FQNEAQ (reference sequence). The CDR3 consists of 14 residues. The CDR3 sequence is CASSLDTITYGYTF. The DNA of the CDR3 is TGTGCCAGCAGCTTAGATACCATCACCTATGGCTACACCTTC.

V usage is TRBV5-1 and J usage is TRBJ2-7, with D maybe TRBD2 (6 bases). CDR1 and CDR2 from the germline V gene are SGHRS and YFSETQ. V dropped 4 bases and J dropped 2 bases, with 13 bases sitting between them. CDR3 length: 14 amino acids. The CDR3 sequence: CASSGSGGAYEQYF. CDR3 in DNA: TGCGCCAGCAGCGGGAGCGGAGGGGCCTACGAGCAGTACTTC.

In this sample, this clonotype turned up a few times. The rearrangement links TRBV4-2 to TRBJ2-5, with 13 bases matching TRBD2. V was clipped by 0 bases and J by 5 bases; unmatched bases: 0. Germline V gives CDR1 LGHNA, CDR2 YNFKEQ. The CDR3 is 15 residues long. The CDR3 here is CASSQETSGRETQYF. The CDR3 DNA follows: TGTGCCAGCAGCCAAGAGACTAGCGGGAGGGAGACCCAGTACTTC.

This clonotype was seen repeatedly, ten times or more. The chain is built from TRBV18 and TRBJ2-1; D is unresolved. Deletions cut 3 bases from V and 6 bases from J, with 15 bases between. The germline CDR1 and CDR2 sequences are KGHSH and LQKENI. There are 15 residues in the CDR3. Written as DNA, the CDR3 is TGTGCCAGCTCACCGTCTGGTCGGGCATTCAATGAGCAGTTCTTC. This codes for CASSPSGRAFNEQFF.